These T cell receptor beta chains were read from a single sample in a study of blood T cell repertoires in COVID-19. Repertoires were generated with immunoSEQ multiplex PCR, while TCRdb's copy carries only in-frame clones and drops some. This sample has roughly 250,000 clones, with approximately 86% found just once. Sequenced material: peripheral blood. The receptors shown here come from a man in his forties or fifties who had recovered from COVID-19. CDR3s include the opening cysteine and the closing phenylalanine or tryptophan. The order of the fields is V gene, clone size, J gene, D gene, CDR3 protein, CDR3 DNA. D genes are given only for firm matches. Size tells how often a clone was seen (once, few, many) or the class of an expanded clone, and some rows leave it out.

v_gene: TRBV28
abundance: once
j_gene: TRBJ1-2
d_gene: .
CDR3aa: CASRGTPYGYTF
CDR3nt: TGTGCCAGCAGGGGGACACCCTATGGCTACACCTTC

v_gene: TRBV7-9
abundance: few
j_gene: TRBJ2-2
d_gene: .
CDR3aa: CASSSAGARNTGELFF
CDR3nt: TGTGCCAGCAGCTCCGCGGGGGCGCGGAACACCGGGGAGCTGTTTTTT

v_gene: TRBV30
abundance: .
j_gene: TRBJ2-1
d_gene: .
CDR3aa: CAWTSGNEQFF
CDR3nt: TGTGCCTGGACCTCGGGCAATGAGCAGTTCTTC

v_gene: TRBV7-6
abundance: .
j_gene: TRBJ1-1
d_gene: .
CDR3aa: CASSLGQGNTEAFF
CDR3nt: TGTGCCAGCAGCTTAGGGCAGGGGAACACTGAAGCTTTCTTT

v_gene: TRBV5-8
abundance: .
j_gene: TRBJ1-2
d_gene: .
CDR3aa: CASSLTGSGYGYTF
CDR3nt: TGTGCCAGCAGCTTGACAGGGTCGGGCTATGGCTACACCTTC

v_gene: TRBV9
abundance: .
j_gene: TRBJ2-7
d_gene: .
CDR3aa: CASRDKTGFSAYEQYF
CDR3nt: TGTGCCAGCAGGGACAAAACAGGGTTCTCTGCCTACGAGCAGTACTTC

v_gene: TRBV7-6
abundance: .
j_gene: TRBJ2-6
d_gene: TRBD2
CDR3aa: CASSLALAGAGANVLTF
CDR3nt: TGTGCCAGCAGCTTAGCTCTAGCGGGAGCTGGGGCCAACGTCCTGACTTTC

v_gene: TRBV2
abundance: few
j_gene: TRBJ2-7
d_gene: .
CDR3aa: CASTVRSYEQYF
CDR3nt: TGTGCCAGCACGGTGAGGTCCTACGAGCAGTACTTC

v_gene: TRBV5-6
abundance: .
j_gene: TRBJ2-5
d_gene: TRBD1
CDR3aa: CASSHGTGGLKTQYF
CDR3nt: TGTGCCAGCAGCCACGGGACAGGGGGCTTGAAGACCCAGTACTTC

v_gene: TRBV5-4
abundance: once
j_gene: TRBJ2-7
d_gene: .
CDR3aa: CASSLPQPGLRYEQYF
CDR3nt: TGTGCCAGCAGCCTACCACAGCCTGGACTGCGGTACGAGCAGTACTTC

v_gene: TRBV7-8
abundance: .
j_gene: TRBJ2-7
d_gene: TRBD2
CDR3aa: CASRGGRGAAYEQYF
CDR3nt: TGTGCCAGCAGGGGGGGGCGGGGGGCGGCTTACGAGCAGTACTTC

v_gene: TRBV19
abundance: .
j_gene: TRBJ2-2
d_gene: .
CDR3aa: CASSVGIGGGELFF
CDR3nt: TGTGCCAGTTCTGTTGGCATAGGGGGCGGGGAGCTGTTTTTT

v_gene: TRBV15
abundance: .
j_gene: TRBJ2-2
d_gene: TRBD1
CDR3aa: CATSRQGANTGELFF
CDR3nt: TGTGCCACCAGCAGACAGGGGGCGAACACCGGGGAGCTGTTTTTT

v_gene: TRBV4-1
abundance: once
j_gene: TRBJ1-4
d_gene: .
CDR3aa: CASSQGWGRRDEKLFF
CDR3nt: TGCGCCAGCAGCCAAGGATGGGGCCGCAGGGATGAAAAACTGTTTTTT

v_gene: TRBV12-2
abundance: .
j_gene: TRBJ2-1
d_gene: .
CDR3aa: CASRPQKGQDNNEQFF
CDR3nt: TGTGCAAGTCGCCCTCAAAAGGGACAGGATAACAATGAGCAGTTCTTC

v_gene: TRBV28
abundance: .
j_gene: TRBJ2-2
d_gene: TRBD2
CDR3aa: CASRGRGRGTGELFF
CDR3nt: TGTGCCAGCAGAGGGAGGGGTCGAGGGACCGGGGAGCTGTTTTTT

v_gene: TRBV3-1/TRBV3-2
abundance: .
j_gene: TRBJ2-7
d_gene: .
CDR3aa: CASSQMAEQYF
CDR3nt: TGTGCCAGCAGCCAAATGGCCGAGCAGTACTTC

v_gene: TRBV2
abundance: .
j_gene: TRBJ2-5
d_gene: TRBD2
CDR3aa: CASSVQAGAGTQYF
CDR3nt: TGTGCCAGCAGTGTACAAGCGGGGGCAGGGACCCAGTACTTC

v_gene: TRBV29-1
abundance: once
j_gene: TRBJ2-7
d_gene: .
CDR3aa: CSVVGGGYEQYF
CDR3nt: TGCAGCGTTGTGGGGGGAGGCTACGAGCAGTACTTC

v_gene: TRBV29-1
abundance: .
j_gene: TRBJ2-1
d_gene: TRBD2
CDR3aa: CSVVRRVSGGARGFF
CDR3nt: TGCAGCGTTGTCCGCCGGGTCAGCGGGGGGGCAAGGGGATTCTTC

v_gene: TRBV5-6
abundance: .
j_gene: TRBJ1-2
d_gene: .
CDR3aa: CASSLAQGIYYGYTF
CDR3nt: TGTGCCAGCAGCTTGGCACAGGGAATATACTATGGCTACACCTTC

v_gene: TRBV6-4
abundance: .
j_gene: TRBJ2-3
d_gene: TRBD2
CDR3aa: CASSEPGEGVRDTQYF
CDR3nt: TGTGCCAGCAGTGAACCGGGGGAGGGTGTACGAGATACGCAGTATTTT

v_gene: TRBV9
abundance: .
j_gene: TRBJ1-4
d_gene: TRBD1
CDR3aa: CASSKVGQANEKLFF
CDR3nt: TGTGCCAGCAGTAAAGTAGGACAGGCAAATGAAAAACTGTTTTTT

v_gene: TRBV7-2
abundance: .
j_gene: TRBJ2-3
d_gene: .
CDR3aa: CASSQSADFTDTQYF
CDR3nt: TGTGCCAGCAGCCAATCAGCGGACTTCACAGATACGCAGTATTTT

v_gene: TRBV4-1
abundance: .
j_gene: TRBJ2-4
d_gene: .
CDR3aa: CASSQVSGVGKNIQYF
CDR3nt: TGCGCCAGCAGCCAAGTTTCGGGAGTTGGAAAAAACATTCAGTACTTC

v_gene: TRBV25-1
abundance: .
j_gene: TRBJ2-3
d_gene: TRBD2
CDR3aa: CASRLAGGPPDTQYF
CDR3nt: TGTGCCAGCAGGTTAGCGGGAGGGCCACCAGATACGCAGTATTTT

v_gene: TRBV3-1/TRBV3-2
abundance: .
j_gene: TRBJ1-5
d_gene: .
CDR3aa: CASSQDRPGFGQPQHF
CDR3nt: TGTGCCAGCAGCCAAGATCGTCCAGGGTTTGGTCAGCCCCAGCATTTT

v_gene: TRBV4-1
abundance: .
j_gene: TRBJ2-3
d_gene: .
CDR3aa: CASSRTSTDTQYF
CDR3nt: TGCGCCAGCAGCCGGACAAGCACAGATACGCAGTATTTT

v_gene: TRBV6-5
abundance: .
j_gene: TRBJ2-3
d_gene: TRBD2
CDR3aa: CASSFGLAGDSQYF
CDR3nt: TGTGCCAGCAGTTTCGGACTAGCGGGAGACAGTCAGTATTTT

v_gene: TRBV6-5
abundance: .
j_gene: TRBJ2-4
d_gene: .
CDR3aa: CASSPQSLAKNIQYF
CDR3nt: TGTGCCAGCAGTCCACAGTCTTTGGCCAAAAACATTCAGTACTTC

v_gene: TRBV9
abundance: .
j_gene: TRBJ1-1
d_gene: .
CDR3aa: CASSVGGATEAFF
CDR3nt: TGTGCCAGCAGCGTAGGGGGAGCCACTGAAGCTTTCTTT

v_gene: TRBV5-1
abundance: .
j_gene: TRBJ2-1
d_gene: TRBD2
CDR3aa: CASSGTSGASSVSYNEQFF
CDR3nt: TGCGCCAGCAGCGGGACTAGCGGGGCATCGTCGGTCTCCTACAATGAGCAGTTCTTC

v_gene: TRBV2
abundance: once
j_gene: TRBJ2-1
d_gene: TRBD1
CDR3aa: CASSGDSSEQFF
CDR3nt: TGTGCCAGCAGTGGGGACAGTAGTGAGCAGTTCTTC

v_gene: TRBV6-6
abundance: .
j_gene: TRBJ2-7
d_gene: .
CDR3aa: CATNLQGRGEQYF
CDR3nt: TGTGCCACCAATTTACAGGGTAGGGGCGAGCAGTACTTC

v_gene: TRBV20-1
abundance: .
j_gene: TRBJ2-7
d_gene: .
CDR3aa: CSARAGNEQYF
CDR3nt: TGCAGTGCTAGGGCCGGGAATGAGCAGTACTTC

v_gene: TRBV6-5
abundance: few
j_gene: TRBJ1-4
d_gene: .
CDR3aa: CASNLLGTNDNRLFF
CDR3nt: TGTGCCAGCAATCTTCTCGGGACAAATGACAATAGACTGTTTTTT